The 31 T cell receptor beta chains below were found in one sample sequenced in a study of radiation and T cells in renal cell carcinoma. The method was immunoSEQ multiplex PCR; TCRdb's version includes in-frame clones alone and lacks a portion of them. The sample lists tens of thousands of clones; roughly 79% were seen once. Time point specified: blood 2 weeks post-SBRT. Indicated treatment: 15 Gy SBRT to primary tumor, nephrectomy 4 weeks later. Source: blood, taken from a patient whose treatment included radiotherapy and nephrectomy. These receptors were collected from a man in his 60s with renal cell carcinoma.

This clone was seen once. This chain joins TRBV7-9 and TRBJ1-2; D is unclear. The germline V gene has CDR1 SEHNR and CDR2 FQNEAQ (reference sequence). The CDR3 is 18 amino acids. The ends were cut back, 5 bases at V and 2 bases at J, with 24 bases in the middle. CDR3 region: CASSRAPGGRQLNYGYTF. As DNA, the CDR3 is TGTGCCAGCAGCAGGGCCCCCGGCGGAAGGCAATTAAACTATGGCTACACCTTC.

Only a few counts were recorded for this clone. As DNA, the CDR3 is TGTGCCAGTAGACGGGGACAGAGGAACACTGAAGCTTTCTTT. It yields the protein CASRRGQRNTEAFF. The chain has TRBV19 and TRBJ1-1; the match to TRBD1 covers 7 bases. Unmatched junction bases numbered 5, after V lost 6 bases and J lost 1 base. Germline V gives CDR1 LNHDA, CDR2 SQIVND (reference sequence). This CDR3 has 14 amino acids.

A word on this clone: Other nucleotide sequences from this sample produce the same CDR3. The chain is built from TRBV4-1 and TRBJ1-2, with 10 bases that match TRBD1. Germline values: CDR1 MGHRA, CDR2 YSYEKL. J gave up 4 bases and V 4 bases, and 6 bases lay outside the gene matches. This CDR3 has 15 residues. The CDR3 DNA reads TGCGCCAGCAGCCCGGACAGGGGGGCTTTCTATGGCTACACCTTC. Its translation: CASSPDRGAFYGYTF.

The chain is built from TRBV2 and TRBJ2-3; 7 bases map to TRBD1. Germline values: CDR1 SNHLY, CDR2 FYNNEI. This CDR3 spans 16 amino acids. V shed 2 bases and J 0 bases; nucleotides not matched to a gene: 5. The CDR3 DNA reads TGTGCCAGCAGTGAACAACCGGGACAGAGCACAGATACGCAGTATTTT. Amino acid sequence: CASSEQPGQSTDTQYF. The full variable domain, rest sourced from reference TRBV2 and TRBJ2-3, is EPEVTQTPSHQVTQMGQEVILRCVPISNHLYFYWYRQILGQKVEFLVSFYNNEISEKSEIFDDQFSVERPDGSNFTLKIRSTKLEDSAMYFCASSEQPGQSTDTQYFGPGTRLTVL.

This clone was detected a few times. The rearrangement joins TRBV29-1 to TRBJ2-4; D is possibly TRBD2 (6 bases). Germline loops: CDR1 SQVTM, CDR2 ANQGSEA. V lost 8 bases and J lost 5, with 16 bases in between. This CDR3 has 13 residues. CDR3 amino acids: CSHGGEYENIQYF. The DNA of the CDR3 is TGCAGCCATGGAGGGGAGTACGAAAACATTCAGTACTTC. Combining the CDR3 with reference TRBV29-1 and TRBJ2-4 gives the whole variable domain SAVISQKPSRDICQRGTSLTIQCQVDSQVTMMFWYRQQPGQSLTLIATANQGSEATYESGFVIDKFPISRPNLTFSTLTVSNMSPEDSSIYLCSHGGEYENIQYFGAGTRLSVL.

This clone has only one observation. This chain connects TRBV29-1 to TRBJ2-7, with 9 bases fitting TRBD2. The CDR3 is 13 residues long. The J segment lost 2 bases and the V segment lost 6 bases, leaving 5 bases of the junction unmatched. Per germline, CDR1 SQVTM and CDR2 ANQGSEA. For the CDR3, the DNA is TGCAGCGTCGCTGCGGGAGGGACCTACGAGCAGTACGTC. It codes for CSVAAGGTYEQYV.

The rearrangement links TRBV6-5 to TRBJ2-1, with D perhaps TRBD1 (5 bases). Per the germline V gene, CDR1 is MNHEY and CDR2 is SVGAGI. The CDR3 has 16 residues. Trimming cost V 4 bases and J 6 bases, with 19 bases left between them. The CDR3 protein is CASSSPADTRGNEQFF. In DNA form, the CDR3 reads TGTGCCAGCAGTTCTCCGGCGGACACCCGAGGCAATGAGCAGTTCTTC.

The chain uses TRBV13 and TRBJ2-3; D is perhaps TRBD1 (6 bases). Germline CDR1 reads PRHDT; CDR2 reads FYEKMQ (reference sequence). The germline V and J ends were trimmed by 6 bases and 5 bases, with 12 bases remaining between them. CDR3 length: 13 amino acids. In DNA, the CDR3 is TGTGCCAGCAGATCAGGGGCTGGAGATACGCAGTATTTT. It is translated as CASRSGAGDTQYF.

The rearrangement uses TRBV2 and TRBJ2-7, with 9 bases lining up with TRBD1. The CDR3 is 14 residues long. Unmatched junction bases numbered 8, after V lost 6 bases and J lost 5 bases. Germline CDR1 and CDR2: SNHLY and FYNNEI. CDR3 sequence: CASRTGTGTDEQYF. The CDR3 coding sequence is TGTGCCAGCAGGACCGGGACAGGGACCGACGAGCAGTACTTC.

The rearrangement links TRBV4-3 to TRBJ2-1; D gene uncertain. The CDR3 length is 15 residues. Germline V gene data show CDR1 as LGHNA and CDR2 as YSLEER. V lost 1 base to trimming and J lost 6 bases, with 13 bases between them. The CDR3 DNA reads as TGCGCCAGCAGCCAAGGGTTCGAGTCGTTCAATGAGCAGTTCTTC. This sequence encodes CASSQGFESFNEQFF.

The chain links TRBV25-1 to TRBJ2-1; TRBD1 matches 8 bases. Trimming at V came to 6 bases and at J to 3 bases, leaving 4 bases not matched to a gene. Germline V gene data show CDR1 as MGHDK and CDR2 as SYGVNS. The CDR3 consists of 14 residues. The CDR3 sequence is CASSPDRGYNEQFF. DNA of the CDR3: TGTGCCAGCAGCCCCGACAGGGGCTACAATGAGCAGTTCTTC. Using reference TRBV25-1 and TRBJ2-1 for the parts outside the CDR3, the full variable domain is EADIYQTPRYLVIGTGKKITLECSQTMGHDKMYWYQQDPGMELHLIHYSYGVNSTEKGDLSSESTVSRIRTEHFPLTLESARPSHTSQYLCASSPDRGYNEQFFGPGTRLTVL.

The chain carries TRBV19 and TRBJ2-1; the D is unclear. The CDR3 is 11 residues long. Germline V gene sequence: CDR1 LNHDA, CDR2 SQIVND (reference sequence). Trimming cost V 5 bases and J 6 bases, with 5 bases left between them. The CDR3 reads CASSAVNEQFF. As DNA, the CDR3 is TGTGCCAGTAGTGCCGTCAATGAGCAGTTCTTC.

The J gene is TRBJ2-3, the V gene TRBV5-6; 12 bases fit TRBD2. The CDR3 has 16 amino acids. The J segment lost 1 base and the V segment lost 3 bases, leaving 3 bases of the junction unmatched. Germline CDR1 reads SGHDT; CDR2 reads YYEEEE. The chain's CDR3 is CASSWASGGGTDTQYF. CDR3 nucleotides: TGTGCCAGCAGCTGGGCTAGCGGGGGGGGCACAGATACGCAGTATTTT.

V and J are TRBV6-4 and TRBJ2-7, with D perhaps matching TRBD2 (6 bases). V gave up 7 bases and J gave up 3 bases, with 13 bases separating them. CDR3 length: 13 amino acids. Germline CDR1 reads MRHNA; CDR2 reads SNTAGT. The CDR3 DNA reads as TGTGCCAGCACGCCGGAGGGTATCTACGAGCAGTACTTC. Protein sequence: CASTPEGIYEQYF.

This sequence joins TRBV7-9 and TRBJ2-7; D perhaps matches TRBD2 (7 bases). CDR3 length: 17 residues. V shed 0 bases and J shed 1 base, with 16 bases lying between them. Germline CDR1 and CDR2: SEHNR and FQNEAQ (reference sequence). CDR3 loop: CASSLAGGAAGSYEQYF. In DNA, the CDR3 is TGTGCCAGCAGCTTAGCGGGGGGGGCCGCCGGGTCCTACGAGCAGTACTTC.

Only one count was recorded for this clone. The J gene is TRBJ1-5, the V gene TRBV5-1; the match to TRBD1 covers 8 bases. V dropped 4 bases and J dropped 6; count of bases not matched to a gene: 6. CDR3 size: 14 residues. The V gene's germline CDR1 is SGHRS and CDR2 YFSETQ. The CDR3 protein is CASSPETGGQPQHF. In nucleotides, the CDR3 is TGCGCCAGCAGCCCCGAAACAGGGGGTCAGCCCCAGCATTTT.

The chain employs TRBV5-4 and TRBJ1-1; 9 bases agree with TRBD1. CDR3 length: 17 amino acids. Germline V lookup: CDR1 SGHNT, CDR2 YYREEE (reference sequence). The J segment lost 4 bases and the V segment lost 0 bases, leaving 10 bases of the junction unmatched. The CDR3 DNA reads as TGTGCCAGCAGCTTGGAACAGGGGGCTATACTTGGCACTGAAGCTTTCTTT. Its translation is CASSLEQGAILGTEAFF.

This sequence joins TRBV30 and TRBJ2-3; either TRBD1 or TRBD2 may fit D (5 bases each). V was trimmed by 6 bases and J by 1 base, leaving 11 bases between them. The CDR3 spans 13 residues. CDR1 and CDR2 from the germline V gene are GTSNPN and SVGIG (reference sequence). This CDR3 reads CACRGRRTDTQYF. CDR3 bases: TGTGCCTGTCGGGGCCGGCGCACAGATACGCAGTATTTT.

The chain uses TRBV7-2 and TRBJ1-4, with a weak D call TRBD1 (6 bases). V lost 2 bases and J lost 6, with 10 bases in between. The CDR3 is 14 residues long. Germline CDR1 reads SGHTA; CDR2 reads FQGNSA. CDR3 sequence reads: CASSLTGLDEKLFF. The CDR3 DNA follows: TGTGCCAGCAGCTTAACAGGGCTGGATGAAAAACTGTTTTTT. The variable domain in full, completed from reference TRBV7-2 and TRBJ1-4, reads GAGVSQSPSNKVTEKGKDVELRCDPISGHTALYWYRQSLGQGLEFLIYFQGNSAPDKSGLPSDRFSAERTGGSVSTLTIQRTQQEDSAVYLCASSLTGLDEKLFFGSGTQLSVL.

This clone appeared once. The chain carries TRBV7-9 and TRBJ1-1; unclear D gene. V was pared by 4 bases and J by 0 bases, with 9 bases between. Per germline, CDR1 SEHNR and CDR2 FQNEAQ (reference sequence). The CDR3 consists of 14 residues. The chain's CDR3 is CASSSDLLNTEAFF. The CDR3 bases are TGTGCCAGCAGCTCGGACCTCCTGAACACTGAAGCTTTCTTT.

The chain carries TRBV6-1 and TRBJ1-1, with D maybe TRBD1 (5 bases). Germline CDR1 MNHNS, CDR2 SASEGT. Trimming pared 8 bases from V and 4 bases from J, leaving 17 bases between. The CDR3 totals 14 residues. The CDR3 here is CASRSQGHGTEAFF. In nucleotides, the CDR3 is TGTGCCAGCCGATCCCAGGGTCACGGCACTGAAGCTTTCTTT.

The rearrangement links TRBV11-3 to TRBJ1-1; D unresolved. The V gene's germline CDR1 is SGHNT and CDR2 YENEEA. CDR3 length: 12 amino acids. V lost 5 bases to trimming and J lost 7 bases, with 11 bases between them. CDR3 sequence: CASSDVAGEAFF. The DNA of the CDR3 is TGTGCCAGCAGCGATGTGGCTGGTGAAGCTTTCTTT.

The chain employs TRBV7-8 and TRBJ1-4; perhaps TRBD1 as D (6 bases). The CDR3 totals 16 residues. With 6 bases removed from V and 3 bases from J, the gap between germline ends came to 17 bases. The germline V gene encodes CDR1 SGHVS and CDR2 FQNEAQ. The CDR3 nucleotides read TGTGCCAGCAGACGCCGCGCGGGGGCCTCTAATGAAAAACTGTTTTTT. It is translated as CASRRRAGASNEKLFF. The full variable domain, its missing parts supplied by reference TRBV7-8 and TRBJ1-4, is GAGVSQSPRYKVAKRGQDVALRCDPISGHVSLFWYQQALGQGPEFLTYFQNEAQLDKSGLPSDRFFAERPEGSVSTLKIQRTQQEDSAVYLCASRRRAGASNEKLFFGSGTQLSVL.

The chain combines TRBV5-1 with TRBJ2-1, with D maybe TRBD1 (5 bases). The CDR3 is 15 residues long. The V end was cut by 2 bases, the J end by 1 base, with 10 bases between. The germline V gene has CDR1 SGHRS and CDR2 YFSETQ. The CDR3 DNA is TGCGCCAGCAGCTTATCAGGGCCATCCTACAATGAGCAGTTCTTC. Translation: CASSLSGPSYNEQFF.

This chain connects TRBV6-1 to TRBJ1-2, with 7 nucleotides matching TRBD1. This CDR3 contains 14 residues. Trimming at V came to 1 base and at J to 5 bases, leaving 4 bases not matched to a gene. Germline V lookup: CDR1 MNHNS, CDR2 SASEGT. The CDR3 DNA reads as TGTGCCAGCAGTGAAGTACCGGGACAGTATGGCTACACCTTC. It encodes CASSEVPGQYGYTF.

The V and J genes are TRBV11-2 and TRBJ2-2, with no clear D. From germline, CDR1 is SGHAT and CDR2 FQNNGV. The CDR3 runs to 15 residues. The V end was cut by 5 bases, the J end by 0 bases, with 10 bases between. CDR3 nucleotide sequence: TGTGCCAGCAGCGACTTCCCAGCGAACACCGGGGAGCTGTTTTTT. It specifies CASSDFPANTGELFF.

V gene TRBV5-1 combines with J gene TRBJ1-2; 10 positions agree with TRBD1. Germline lookup yields CDR1 SGHRS and CDR2 YFSETQ. This CDR3 comprises 13 residues. The V and J ends lost 3 bases and 7 bases, in that order; junction bases with no gene match: 3. Written as DNA, the CDR3 is TGCGCCAGCAGCTCCGGGACAGGGGTTGGCTACACCTTC. This codes for CASSSGTGVGYTF.

This chain joins TRBV30 and TRBJ1-1, with D unresolved. V was shortened by 3 bases and J by 1 base, with 6 bases between the two germline ends. From germline, CDR1 is GTSNPN and CDR2 SVGIG (reference sequence). This CDR3 is 12 amino acids long. The CDR3 sequence: CAWRWTNTEAFF. Written as DNA, the CDR3 is TGTGCCTGGAGGTGGACGAACACTGAAGCTTTCTTT. The full variable domain, its missing parts supplied by reference TRBV30 and TRBJ1-1, is SQTIHQWPATLVQPVGSPLSLECTVEGTSNPNLYWYRQAAGRGLQLLFYSVGIGQISSEVPQNLSASRPQDRQFILSSKKLLLSDSGFYLCAWRWTNTEAFFGQGTRLTVV.

The chain carries TRBV6-1 and TRBJ1-2; D is possibly TRBD1 (5 bases). V shed 7 bases and J shed 0 bases, with 15 bases lying between them. The germline CDR1 and CDR2 sequences are MNHNS and SASEGT. This CDR3 has 15 residues. In DNA, the CDR3 is TGTGCCAGCAACCCAGACAGACTGGCTAACTATGGCTACACCTTC. Amino acid sequence: CASNPDRLANYGYTF.

The V call is TRBV12-5, the J call TRBJ2-1; TRBD2 aligns across 7 bases. This CDR3 is 15 amino acids long. V trimming: 0 bases; J trimming: 6 bases; junction bases outside the gene matches: 5. The germline CDR1 and CDR2 sequences are LGHNT and FRNRAP. The CDR3 nucleotides are TGTGCTAGTGGTTTGGTACTGGGCGGGAGCAATGAGCAGTTCTTC. This sequence encodes CASGLVLGGSNEQFF.

This clone was counted once. J is TRBJ2-2 and V is TRBV29-1, with D possibly being TRBD1 (5 bases). V dropped 6 bases and J dropped 0 bases, with 14 bases sitting between them. CDR1 SQVTM and CDR2 ANQGSEA come from the germline V gene. The CDR3 has 15 residues. CDR3 coding DNA: TGCAGCGTCCTCCAAAGACAGACGAACACCGGGGAGCTGTTTTTT. Its protein product is CSVLQRQTNTGELFF.